The rows below give T cell receptor beta chains drawn from one sample of a study of cytomegalovirus exposure and HLA in healthy donors. Libraries were prepared by immunoSEQ multiplex PCR; TCRdb keeps only in-frame clonotypes and omits some of them. The sample contains 95,000 to 150,000 clones, about 84% of which appear only once. The specimen was PBMCs. The source is a woman in her 30s in good health and CMV-seronegative. CDR3s include the opening cysteine and the closing phenylalanine or tryptophan. D genes are given only for firm matches. Clone size is stated in some rows and not others, as once, few, many or a class when expanded.

>NA|TRBV5-6|TRBJ2-5|TRBD1
CASSRGTGRSETQYF
TGTGCCAGCAGCCGTGGGACAGGGCGGTCGGAGACCCAGTACTTC
>NA|TRBV19|TRBJ1-6|TRBD1
CASSMESGQGRSPLHF
TGTGCCAGTAGTATGGAATCCGGACAGGGCCGTTCACCCCTCCACTTT
>NA|TRBV14|TRBJ2-7|NA
CASSQDMARVYEQYF
TGTGCCAGCAGCCAAGATATGGCCAGGGTTTACGAGCAGTACTTC
>NA|TRBV7-2|TRBJ1-1|NA
CASSPGTLAVAFF
TGTGCCAGCAGCCCGGGGACTCTAGCTGTAGCTTTCTTT
>NA|TRBV15|TRBJ1-1|NA
CASGRGTEAFF
TGTGCCTCGGGGCGGGGCACTGAAGCTTTCTTT
>NA|TRBV27|TRBJ2-7|TRBD1
CASSLRGPGYEQYF
TGTGCCAGCAGTCTCAGGGGGCCGGGCTACGAGCAGTACTTC
>NA|TRBV2|TRBJ1-1|TRBD1
CATGQEMNTEAFF
TGTGCCACCGGACAGGAGATGAACACTGAAGCTTTCTTT
>few|TRBV29-1|TRBJ2-7|NA
CSAGGSGTDVYEQYF
TGCAGCGCCGGAGGGTCCGGGACGGATGTCTACGAGCAGTACTTC
>NA|TRBV6-6|TRBJ1-4|NA
CASSYDGGVEKLFF
TGTGCCAGCAGTTACGACGGGGGTGTTGAAAAACTGTTTTTT
>NA|TRBV5-1|TRBJ1-4|NA
CASSLGLGSEKLFF
TGCGCCAGCAGCTTGGGACTGGGGAGTGAAAAACTGTTTTTT
>NA|TRBV5-4|TRBJ2-5|NA
CASSIYETQYF
TGTGCCAGCAGCATCTACGAGACCCAGTACTTC
>NA|TRBV23-1|TRBJ1-4|TRBD1
CASSPPGTGGLTNEKLFF
TGCGCCAGCAGTCCCCCCGGGACAGGGGGCCTCACTAATGAAAAACTGTTTTTT
>few|TRBV14|TRBJ1-2|TRBD1
CASSHSDRGLYGYTF
TGTGCCAGCAGCCACTCCGACAGGGGTCTCTATGGCTACACCTTC
>NA|TRBV14|TRBJ2-5|NA
CASSHNLGPTQYF
TGTGCCAGCAGCCACAACCTCGGTCCGACCCAGTACTTC
>NA|TRBV10-3|TRBJ1-2|TRBD1
CAIRDRDDYGYTF
TGTGCCATCAGGGACAGGGACGACTATGGCTACACCTTC
>few|TRBV14|TRBJ2-4|TRBD2
CASSPSGAGLAKNIQYF
TGTGCCAGCAGCCCCAGCGGGGCTGGACTAGCCAAAAACATTCAGTACTTC
>NA|TRBV7-8|TRBJ1-5|NA
CASSLNRNSNQPQHF
TGTGCCAGCAGCTTAAACAGGAATAGCAATCAGCCCCAGCATTTT
>NA|TRBV29-1|TRBJ1-5|NA
CSVAGSSNQPQHF
TGCAGCGTTGCGGGGAGTAGCAATCAGCCCCAGCATTTT
>NA|TRBV6-5|TRBJ2-7|TRBD2
CASSYSRSGVGEQYF
TGTGCCAGCAGTTACTCGAGGAGCGGGGTCGGTGAGCAGTACTTC
>once|TRBV7-9|TRBJ2-3|TRBD2
CASSSPGGDTQYF
TGTGCCAGCAGCTCCCCGGGGGGGGATACGCAGTATTTT
>NA|TRBV18|TRBJ1-5|NA
CASSPLPSGGSGNQPQHF
TGTGCCAGCTCACCACTCCCCAGCGGGGGATCGGGCAATCAGCCCCAGCATTTT
>NA|TRBV9|TRBJ2-7|NA
CASSVAAGHSYEQYF
TGTGCCAGCAGCGTTGCAGCGGGACACTCCTACGAGCAGTACTTC
>NA|TRBV4-3|TRBJ1-2|TRBD1
CASSHAIPGQGADFGGYTF
TGCGCCAGCAGCCACGCCATACCGGGACAGGGGGCCGACTTTGGTGGCTACACCTTC
>NA|TRBV29-1|TRBJ1-1|NA
CSVEEGGGAFF
TGCAGCGTTGAAGAGGGGGGGGGAGCTTTCTTT
>NA|TRBV5-8|TRBJ1-1|TRBD1
CASSRMWGTGAIMNTEAFF
TGTGCCAGCAGCCGCATGTGGGGGACAGGGGCCATCATGAACACTGAAGCTTTCTTT
>NA|TRBV2|TRBJ1-4|NA
CASSETGKGNEKLFF
TGTGCCAGCAGTGAAACAGGCAAGGGAAATGAAAAACTGTTTTTT
>NA|TRBV11-3|TRBJ2-5|TRBD1
CASSIGQGKTQYF
TGTGCCAGCAGCATAGGACAGGGGAAGACCCAGTACTTC
>NA|TRBV27|TRBJ2-7|TRBD1
CASGRGPSSYEQYF
TGTGCCAGCGGCAGGGGGCCCAGCTCCTACGAGCAGTACTTC
>NA|TRBV7-3|TRBJ2-2|NA
CASSPTAAGSGELFF
TGTGCCAGCAGCCCAACGGCGGCGGGGTCCGGGGAGCTGTTTTTT
>NA|TRBV18|TRBJ2-2|TRBD2
CASSRRGGQNTGELFF
TGTGCCAGCTCACGCCGCGGGGGGCAAAACACCGGGGAGCTGTTTTTT
>NA|TRBV4-3|TRBJ1-1|TRBD1
CASSQGTGVGTEAFF
TGCGCCAGCAGCCAAGGGACAGGGGTCGGCACTGAAGCTTTCTTT
>NA|TRBV4-3|TRBJ2-7|TRBD2
CASSLLAGGRDEQYF
TGCGCCAGCAGCCTTCTAGCGGGGGGGCGGGACGAGCAGTACTTC
>NA|TRBV6-4|TRBJ2-5|NA
CASSDRLAPSHWETQYF
TGTGCCAGCAGTGACAGGCTAGCGCCTTCTCATTGGGAGACCCAGTACTTC
>NA|TRBV20-1|TRBJ1-3|TRBD1
CSCKMDRAIYF
TGCAGTTGTAAAATGGACAGGGCCATATATTTT
>NA|TRBV11-2|TRBJ2-7|NA
CASSSAQIYEQYF
TGTGCCAGCAGCTCTGCTCAGATCTACGAGCAGTACTTC
>NA|TRBV5-1|TRBJ2-5|TRBD2
CASSLLAGLQETQYF
TGCGCCAGCAGCCTCCTAGCGGGACTGCAAGAGACCCAGTACTTC
>NA|TRBV5-8|TRBJ1-1|NA
CATARPGVAEAFF
TGTGCCACCGCCCGACCAGGGGTCGCTGAAGCTTTCTTT
>NA|TRBV27|TRBJ2-1|TRBD2
CASSTTSGGYNEQFF
TGTGCCAGCAGCACGACTAGCGGGGGGTACAATGAGCAGTTCTTC
>few|TRBV25-1|TRBJ1-4|NA
CASSEWGPNEKLFF
TGTGCCAGCAGTGAATGGGGCCCTAATGAAAAACTGTTTTTT
>NA|TRBV6-6|TRBJ2-7|NA
CASRREVTYEQYF
TGTGCCAGCAGGAGGGAAGTGACCTACGAGCAGTACTTC
>few|TRBV7-3|TRBJ1-1|NA
CASSSQAYTEAFF
TGTGCCAGCAGCTCGCAGGCGTACACTGAAGCTTTCTTT